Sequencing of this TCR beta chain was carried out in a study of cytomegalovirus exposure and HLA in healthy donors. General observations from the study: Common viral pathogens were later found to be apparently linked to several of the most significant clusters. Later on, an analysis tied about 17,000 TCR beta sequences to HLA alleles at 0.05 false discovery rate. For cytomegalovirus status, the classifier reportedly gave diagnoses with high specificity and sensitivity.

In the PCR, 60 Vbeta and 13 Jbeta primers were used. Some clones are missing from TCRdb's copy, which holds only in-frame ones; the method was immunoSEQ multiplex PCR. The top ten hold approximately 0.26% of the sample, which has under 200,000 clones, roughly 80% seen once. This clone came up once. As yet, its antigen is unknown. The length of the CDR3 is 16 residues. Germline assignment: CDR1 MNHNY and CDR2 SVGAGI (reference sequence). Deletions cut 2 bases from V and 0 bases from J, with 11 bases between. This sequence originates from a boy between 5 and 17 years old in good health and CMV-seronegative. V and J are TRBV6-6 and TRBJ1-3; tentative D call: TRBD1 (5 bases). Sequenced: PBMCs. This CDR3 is CASSYQGRGSGNTIYF. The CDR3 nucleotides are TGTGCCAGCAGTTACCAGGGAAGGGGCTCTGGAAACACCATATATTTT.